This T cell receptor (beta chain) came from a study of shared clonotypes between healthy human individuals. The germline V gene encodes CDR1 SEHNR and CDR2 FQNEAQ (reference sequence). Trimming cost V 7 bases and J 2 bases, with 14 bases left between them. The CDR3 consists of 14 residues. Some clones are missing from TCRdb's copy, which holds only in-frame ones; the method was immunoSEQ multiplex PCR. The data hold roughly 2,300,000 clones, with about nine tenths observed a single time. Sample: naive CD4+ T cells from PBMCs. The sample's subset: CD45RA+ positively selected. The clonotype comes from a man in his late teens or twenties in good health. Some clones in this sample may be carry-over from other donors' samples. The J gene is TRBJ1-1, the V gene TRBV7-9, with D tentatively TRBD1 (6 bases). CDR3 bases: TGTGCCAGCACGCAACAGGGAGGAAACACTGAAGCTTTCTTT. It is translated as CASTQQGGNTEAFF.